A single TCR beta chain is shown here with its context. The table came from immunoSEQ multiplex PCR; TCRdb's copy has only in-frame clones and leaves some out. The sample includes 110,000 to 150,000 clones, about 80% of them seen just once. This record belongs to a study of blood T cell repertoires in COVID-19. Germline V gene lookup returns CDR1 SGHDN and CDR2 FVKESK. V was cut by 1 base and J by 6 bases, with 10 bases left in between. The CDR3 extends over 13 amino acids. The rearrangement joins TRBV14 to TRBJ2-7; D not resolved. The sequence came from a man aged 65-85 years who had recovered from COVID-19. The specimen sequenced was peripheral blood. The CDR3 loop is CASSQGAALEQYF. DNA for the CDR3: TGTGCCAGCAGCCAAGGTGCGGCGCTCGAGCAGTACTTC.